This TCR beta chain is drawn from a study of early T cells in non-severe SARS-CoV-2 infection. Molecules of cDNA were individually given unique molecular identifiers that were attached to them. TCRdb passed the 5' RACE reads through MiXCR, listing each CDR3 protein once. The sample lists 25,000 to 30,000 distinct CDR3 sequences; approximately 4% were seen once. In regard to this clonotype: The antigen is not known.

Study-wide results and caveats: In VDJdb matching, anti-spike CD8 responses were favored while private and CD4 specificities went missing.

The germline CDR1 and CDR2 sequences are LNHNV and YYDKDF (reference sequence). The CDR3 runs to 15 residues. V lost 1 base to trimming and J lost 2 bases, with 9 bases between them. The source of this sequence is an adult who was a healthcare worker with PCR-confirmed SARS-CoV-2 infection or an uninfected control (not recorded which). This sequence joins TRBV15 and TRBJ2-4; the D gene could be TRBD1 or TRBD2 (6 bases each). The sequenced sample consisted of whole blood. The CDR3 coding sequence is TGTGCCACCAGCAGAGGGGGGGCGACCAAAAACATTCAGTACTTC. Translated, it gives CATSRGGATKNIQYF.